The present T cell receptor beta chain was sequenced within a study of radiation and T cells in renal cell carcinoma (dated by TCRdb to about 2020). Broadly, across the study: In total, 50 or so samples underwent TCR beta sequencing: around 25 tumors plus 27 peripheral blood samples. The final blood draw was performed at 4 weeks after radiation, at the same time as nephrectomy. In the roughly 54 samples combined, some 4,000,000 unique CDR3 nucleotide sequences were found, encoding 3,000,000 or so unique CDR3 amino acid sequences. Overall study outcomes, separate from this receptor: Top tumor clonotypes rose in blood from baseline to 2 weeks post-radiation, then contracted by 4 weeks, suggesting transient expansion of tumor-resident clones. No pretreatment tumor biopsies were available, so the baseline intratumoral presence of clonotypes could not be determined. The single-armed trial design could not address effects of radiation dose or scheduling on the TCR repertoire. Blood repertoire dynamics were not followed beyond 4 weeks after treatment.

TCR beta libraries were generated from genomic DNA with the immunoSEQ kit, following the manufacturer's recommendations. To prepare libraries, a first multiplex PCR with proprietary primers was run, followed by a second PCR that added unique barcodes, and a bead cleanup was done after each round. Each sample batch included a kit-provided positive control reaction and a negative control reaction. The final libraries underwent checking on an Agilent 4200 TapeStation D1000 ScreenTape, volumetric pooling, and quantification by qPCR. An Illumina NextSeq500 fitted with a MidOutput 150-cycle cartridge performed the sequencing, running 156 Read1 cycles and 15 Index1 cycles with the kit's custom primers. The pooled library was loaded at roughly 0.94 pM with an approximately 21% PhiX control spike-in. The published analysis was carried out like this. Vendor-processed data were analyzed in R, with a clonotype defined as all T cells sharing the same CDR3 nucleotide sequence. For clone abundance analyses, frequencies were normalized to the 10,000 most abundant clones per sample. Public T cell clones, which averaged fewer than five per sample, were removed prior to analysis. A difference in abundance of at least 32-fold between compartments was used to define tumor-enriched and baseline blood-enriched clonotypes. A beta-binomial differential abundance model was used to identify clonotypes that were expanded or contracted between blood time points. The Baroni-Urbani and Buser coefficient was used to measure tumor-blood repertoire similarity, and groups were compared with two-tailed Wilcoxon tests in R. Entries here come from immuneACCESS through TCRdb and include only in-frame sequences with V and J called. Some clones fail to appear in such tables; in the studies checked, an unresolved V gene covers under half of the shortfall, and the cause of the remainder is unknown. The V and J calls and clone size were taken over from that table, and D and trimming were inferred from the DNA. The sample contains tens of thousands of clones, about 82% of them found a single time. The ten largest clonotypes hold approximately 8.8% of the sample.

In the case of this clone: Its antigen is unknown. Within one base of it there is no much larger clone, and no base qualities were kept.

The meaning of the sample's time point label: blood 4 weeks post-SBRT, at nephrectomy. Taken with the paper, the label for treatment or condition translates to: 15 Gy SBRT to primary tumor, nephrectomy 4 weeks later. The samples were drawn from a clinical trial, where primary renal cell carcinomas were treated with 15 Gy of stereotactic body radiation therapy and then removed by nephrectomy 4 weeks afterward. To follow tumor-enriched clonotypes, serial peripheral blood was collected from radiation-treated patients at baseline and at 2 weeks and 4 weeks after SBRT. Every patient had renal cell carcinoma of clear cell pathology. The QIAamp DNA Blood Mini Kit (Qiagen) was used to prepare genomic DNA for TCR sequencing. Samples were included in the analyses only if all quality control checks were passed. The material was blood, obtained from a patient whose treatment included radiotherapy and nephrectomy. The source of this sequence is a man aged 50 to 59 with renal cell carcinoma.

The CDR3 reads as follows: CASSLWFGQSYEQYF. The nucleotides read TGTGCCAGCAGCTTGTGGTTCGGGCAATCCTACGAGCAGTACTTC. The chain links TRBV5-4 with TRBJ2-7, with no reliable assignment of the D segment. The CDR3 runs 15 residues from the cysteine to the phenylalanine. The CDR3 DNA has 45 bases and is translated from base 1. For CDR1 and CDR2, the germline V gene (reference sequence) lists SGHNT and YYREEE. V lost 1 base and J lost 1 base; the stretch between them is 12 bases long. Full variable domain (CDR3 extended with the reference TRBV5-4 and TRBJ2-7 proteins): ETGVTQSPTHLIKTRGQQVTLRCSSQSGHNTVSWYQQALGQGPQFIFQYYREEENGRGNFPPRFSGLQFPNYSSELNVNALELDDSALYLCASSLWFGQSYEQYFGPGTRLTVT.